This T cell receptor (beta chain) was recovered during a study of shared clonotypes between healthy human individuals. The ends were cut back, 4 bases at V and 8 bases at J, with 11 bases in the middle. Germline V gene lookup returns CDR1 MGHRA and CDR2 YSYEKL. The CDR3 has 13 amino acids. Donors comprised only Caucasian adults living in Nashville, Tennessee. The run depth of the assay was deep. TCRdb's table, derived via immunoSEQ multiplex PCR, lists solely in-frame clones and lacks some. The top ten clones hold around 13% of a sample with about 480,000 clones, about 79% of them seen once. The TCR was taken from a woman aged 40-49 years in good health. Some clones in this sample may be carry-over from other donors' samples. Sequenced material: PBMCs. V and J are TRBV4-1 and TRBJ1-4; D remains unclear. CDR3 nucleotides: TGCGCCAGCAGCCGGTGGCAGGCCGAAAAACTGTTTTTT. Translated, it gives CASSRWQAEKLFF.